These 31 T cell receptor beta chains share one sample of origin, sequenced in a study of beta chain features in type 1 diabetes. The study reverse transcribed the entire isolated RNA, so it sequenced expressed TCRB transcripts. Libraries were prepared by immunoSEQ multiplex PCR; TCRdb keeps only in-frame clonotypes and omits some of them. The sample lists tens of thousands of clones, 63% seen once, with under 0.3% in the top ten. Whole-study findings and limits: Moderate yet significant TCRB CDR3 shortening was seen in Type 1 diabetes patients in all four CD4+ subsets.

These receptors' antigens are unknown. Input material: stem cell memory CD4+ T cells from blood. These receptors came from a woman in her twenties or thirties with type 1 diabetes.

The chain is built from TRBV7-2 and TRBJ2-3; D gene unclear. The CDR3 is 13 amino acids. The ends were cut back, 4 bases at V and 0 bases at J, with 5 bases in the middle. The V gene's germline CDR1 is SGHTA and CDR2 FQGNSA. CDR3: CASSSSSTDTQYF. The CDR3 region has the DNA TGTGCCAGCAGCTCCTCTAGCACAGATACGCAGTATTTT.

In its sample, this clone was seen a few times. In nucleotides, the CDR3 is TGTGCCAGCAGTGGGGGACTAGCGGGAACCTACGAGCAGTACTTC. It translates to CASSGGLAGTYEQYF. The rearrangement joins TRBV28 to TRBJ2-7, with 13 bases lining up with TRBD2. J was trimmed by 2 bases and V by 5 bases; bases with no gene match: 3. The CDR3 has 15 amino acids. Per the germline V gene, CDR1 is MDHEN and CDR2 is SYDVKM. The full variable domain, completed using reference TRBV28 and TRBJ2-7, is DVKVTQSSRYLVKRTGEKVFLECVQDMDHENMFWYRQDPGLGLRLIYFSYDVKMKEKGDIPEGYSVSREKKERFSLILESASTNQTSMYLCASSGGLAGTYEQYFGPGTRLTVT.

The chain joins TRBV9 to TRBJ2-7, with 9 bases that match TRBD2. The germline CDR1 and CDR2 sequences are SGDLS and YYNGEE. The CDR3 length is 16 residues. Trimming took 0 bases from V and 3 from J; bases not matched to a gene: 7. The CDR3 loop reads CASSVGGLAKDYEQYF. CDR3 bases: TGTGCCAGCAGCGTAGGAGGACTAGCGAAAGACTACGAGCAGTACTTC.

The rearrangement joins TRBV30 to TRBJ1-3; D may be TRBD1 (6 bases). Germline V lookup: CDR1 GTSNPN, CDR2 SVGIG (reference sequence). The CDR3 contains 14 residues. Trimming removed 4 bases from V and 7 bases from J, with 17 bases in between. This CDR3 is CAWTGAGAWNTIYF. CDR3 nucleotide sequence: TGTGCCTGGACCGGCGCAGGGGCCTGGAACACCATATATTTT.

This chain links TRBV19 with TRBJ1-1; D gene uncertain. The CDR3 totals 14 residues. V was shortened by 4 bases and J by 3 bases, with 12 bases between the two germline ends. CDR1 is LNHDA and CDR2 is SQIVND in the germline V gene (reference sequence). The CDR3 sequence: CASSTHGIDTEAFF. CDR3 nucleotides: TGTGCCAGTAGTACCCACGGGATAGACACTGAAGCTTTCTTT.

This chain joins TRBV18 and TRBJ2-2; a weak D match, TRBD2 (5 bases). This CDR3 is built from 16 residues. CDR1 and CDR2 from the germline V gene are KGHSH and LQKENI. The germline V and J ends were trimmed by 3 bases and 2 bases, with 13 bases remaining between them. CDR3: CASSPLRTSNTGELFF. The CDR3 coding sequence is TGTGCCAGCTCACCCCTCCGGACTTCTAACACCGGGGAGCTGTTTTTT.

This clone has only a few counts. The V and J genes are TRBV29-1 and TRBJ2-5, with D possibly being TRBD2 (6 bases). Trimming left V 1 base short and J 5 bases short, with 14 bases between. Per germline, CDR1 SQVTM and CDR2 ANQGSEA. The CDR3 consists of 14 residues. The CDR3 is CSVEGGTPLETQYF. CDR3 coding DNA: TGCAGCGTTGAAGGCGGGACCCCCCTGGAGACCCAGTACTTC.

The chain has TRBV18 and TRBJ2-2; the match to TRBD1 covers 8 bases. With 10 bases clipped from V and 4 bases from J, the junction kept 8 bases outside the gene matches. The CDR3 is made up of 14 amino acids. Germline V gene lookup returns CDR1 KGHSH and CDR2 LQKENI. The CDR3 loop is CANSGQDRTGELFF. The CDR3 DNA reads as TGTGCCAACTCGGGACAGGATCGCACCGGGGAGCTGTTTTTT.

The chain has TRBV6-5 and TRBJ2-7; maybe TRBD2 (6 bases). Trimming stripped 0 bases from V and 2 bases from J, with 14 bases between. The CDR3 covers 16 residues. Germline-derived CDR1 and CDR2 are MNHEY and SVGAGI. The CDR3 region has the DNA TGTGCCAGCAGTTACTCGTGGGGCGGGAAGACCTACGAGCAGTACTTC. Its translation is CASSYSWGGKTYEQYF.

In nucleotides, the CDR3 is TGTGCCAGCAGCGGACAGGGTAACACCGGGGAGCTGTTTTTT. Its protein product is CASSGQGNTGELFF. V gene TRBV27 combines with J gene TRBJ2-2, with 8 bases aligning to TRBD1. This CDR3 has 14 amino acids. With V trimmed by 6 bases and J by 2 bases, 2 bases remained unmatched. Germline CDR1 and CDR2: MNHEY and SMNVEV (reference sequence).

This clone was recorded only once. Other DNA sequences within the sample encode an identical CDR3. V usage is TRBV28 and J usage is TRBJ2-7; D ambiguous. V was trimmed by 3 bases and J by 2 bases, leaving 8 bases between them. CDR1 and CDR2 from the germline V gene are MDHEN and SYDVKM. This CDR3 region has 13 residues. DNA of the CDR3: TGTGCCAGCAGTTTCCCAGGTACCTACGAGCAGTACTTC. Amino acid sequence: CASSFPGTYEQYF.

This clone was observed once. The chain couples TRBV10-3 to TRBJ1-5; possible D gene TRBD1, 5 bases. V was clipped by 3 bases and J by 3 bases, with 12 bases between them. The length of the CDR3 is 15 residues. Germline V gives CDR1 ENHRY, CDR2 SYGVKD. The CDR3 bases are TGTGCCATCAGTGATGGGGGGATGATCAATCAGCCCCAGCATTTT. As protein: CAISDGGMINQPQHF.

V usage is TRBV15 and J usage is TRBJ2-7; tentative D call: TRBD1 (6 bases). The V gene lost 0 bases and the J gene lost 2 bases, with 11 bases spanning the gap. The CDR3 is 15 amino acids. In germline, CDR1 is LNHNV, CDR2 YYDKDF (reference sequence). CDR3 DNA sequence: TGTGCCACCAGCAGAGATGGGCAGGGGACCTACGAGCAGTACTTC. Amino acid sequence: CATSRDGQGTYEQYF.

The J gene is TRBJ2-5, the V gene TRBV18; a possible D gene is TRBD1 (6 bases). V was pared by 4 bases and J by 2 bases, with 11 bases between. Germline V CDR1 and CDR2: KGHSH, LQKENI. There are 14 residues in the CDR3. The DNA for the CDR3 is TGTGCCAGCTCACTAGGGACATATCAAGAGACCCAGTACTTC. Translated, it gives CASSLGTYQETQYF.

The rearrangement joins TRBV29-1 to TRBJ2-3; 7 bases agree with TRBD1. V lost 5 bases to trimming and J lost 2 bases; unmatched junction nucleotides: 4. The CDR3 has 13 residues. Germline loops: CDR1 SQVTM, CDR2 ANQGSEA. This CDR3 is CSVTGQNTDTQYF. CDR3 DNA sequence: TGCAGCGTTACGGGACAGAACACAGATACGCAGTATTTT.

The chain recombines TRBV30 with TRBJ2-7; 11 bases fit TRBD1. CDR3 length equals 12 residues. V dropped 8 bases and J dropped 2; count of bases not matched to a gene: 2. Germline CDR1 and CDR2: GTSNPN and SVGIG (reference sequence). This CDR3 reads CAGDRGAYEQYF. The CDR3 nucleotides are TGTGCCGGGGACAGGGGGGCCTACGAGCAGTACTTC.

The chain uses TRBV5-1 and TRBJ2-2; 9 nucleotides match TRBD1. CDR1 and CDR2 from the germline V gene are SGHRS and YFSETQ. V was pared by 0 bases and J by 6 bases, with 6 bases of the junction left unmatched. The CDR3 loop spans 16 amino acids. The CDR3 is CASSLVVRTGAGELFF. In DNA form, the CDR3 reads TGCGCCAGCAGCTTGGTTGTAAGGACAGGGGCCGGGGAGCTGTTTTTT.

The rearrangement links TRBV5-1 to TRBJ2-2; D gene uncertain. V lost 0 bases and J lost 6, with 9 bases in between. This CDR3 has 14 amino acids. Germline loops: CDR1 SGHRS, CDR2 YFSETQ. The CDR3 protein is CASSLVASAGELFF. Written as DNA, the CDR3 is TGCGCCAGCAGCTTGGTCGCGTCGGCCGGGGAGCTGTTTTTT. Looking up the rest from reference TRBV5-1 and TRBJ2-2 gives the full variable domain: KAGVTQTPRYLIKTRGQQVTLSCSPISGHRSVSWYQQTPGQGLQFLFEYFSETQRNKGNFPGRFSGRQFSNSRSEMNVSTLELGDSALYLCASSLVASAGELFFGEGSRLTVL.

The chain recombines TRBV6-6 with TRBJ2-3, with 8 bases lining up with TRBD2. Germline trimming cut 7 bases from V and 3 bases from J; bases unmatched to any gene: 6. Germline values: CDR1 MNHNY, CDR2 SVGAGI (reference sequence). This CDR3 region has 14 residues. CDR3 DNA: TGTGCCAGCACCCGCGGGGGGATAACAGATACGCAGTATTTT. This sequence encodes CASTRGGITDTQYF.

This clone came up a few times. The CDR3 loop is CASSAGTSQQYF. The CDR3 DNA is TGTGCCAGCAGCGCTGGGACTAGCCAGCAGTACTTC. This sequence joins TRBV2 and TRBJ2-7, with 9 bases identical to TRBD2. Per the germline V gene, CDR1 is SNHLY and CDR2 is FYNNEI. After removal of 6 bases from V and 8 bases from J, the junction contained 5 bases not matched to a gene. This CDR3 has 12 residues. The whole variable domain, remainder taken from reference TRBV2 and TRBJ2-7, is EPEVTQTPSHQVTQMGQEVILRCVPISNHLYFYWYRQILGQKVEFLVSFYNNEISEKSEIFDDQFSVERPDGSNFTLKIRSTKLEDSAMYFCASSAGTSQQYFGPGTRLTVT.

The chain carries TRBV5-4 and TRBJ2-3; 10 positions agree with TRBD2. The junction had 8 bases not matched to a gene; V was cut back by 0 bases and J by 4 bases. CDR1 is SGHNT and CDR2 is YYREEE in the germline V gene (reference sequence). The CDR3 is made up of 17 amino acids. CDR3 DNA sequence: TGTGCCAGCAGCTTGGATCAGGTAGCGGGAGGAGCAGATACGCAGTATTTT. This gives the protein CASSLDQVAGGADTQYF.

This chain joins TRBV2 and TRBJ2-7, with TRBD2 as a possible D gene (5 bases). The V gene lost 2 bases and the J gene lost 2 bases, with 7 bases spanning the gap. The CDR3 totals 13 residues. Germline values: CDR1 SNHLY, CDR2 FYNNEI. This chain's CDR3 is CASSEQLAYEQYF. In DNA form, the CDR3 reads TGTGCCAGCAGTGAACAACTAGCCTACGAGCAGTACTTC.

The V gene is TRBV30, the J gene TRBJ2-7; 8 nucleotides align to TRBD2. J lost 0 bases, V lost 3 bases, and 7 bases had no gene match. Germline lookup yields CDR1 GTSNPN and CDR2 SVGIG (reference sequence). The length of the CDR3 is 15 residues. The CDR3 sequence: CAWRPKREYSYEQYF. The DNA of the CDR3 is TGTGCCTGGAGGCCAAAGCGGGAGTACTCCTACGAGCAGTACTTC.

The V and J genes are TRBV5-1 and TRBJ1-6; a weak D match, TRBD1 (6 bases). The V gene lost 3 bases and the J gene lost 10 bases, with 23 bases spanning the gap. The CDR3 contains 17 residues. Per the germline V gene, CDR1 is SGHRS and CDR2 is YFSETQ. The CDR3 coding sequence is TGCGCCAGCAGCTCGACAATTGTGGCCAGGGGTGGCTCACCCCTCCACTTT. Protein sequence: CASSSTIVARGGSPLHF. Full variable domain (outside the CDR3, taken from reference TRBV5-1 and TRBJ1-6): KAGVTQTPRYLIKTRGQQVTLSCSPISGHRSVSWYQQTPGQGLQFLFEYFSETQRNKGNFPGRFSGRQFSNSRSEMNVSTLELGDSALYLCASSSTIVARGGSPLHFGNGTRLTVT.

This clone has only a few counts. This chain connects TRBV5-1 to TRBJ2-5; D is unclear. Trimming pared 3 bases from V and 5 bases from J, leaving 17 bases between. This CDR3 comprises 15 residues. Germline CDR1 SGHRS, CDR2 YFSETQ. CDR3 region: CASSSLQPASETQYF. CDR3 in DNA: TGCGCCAGCAGCTCGCTACAGCCGGCGAGTGAGACCCAGTACTTC.

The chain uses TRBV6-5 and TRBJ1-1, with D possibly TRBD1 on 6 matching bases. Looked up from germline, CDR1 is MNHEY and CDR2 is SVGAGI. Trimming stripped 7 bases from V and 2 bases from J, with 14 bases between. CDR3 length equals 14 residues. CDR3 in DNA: TGTGCCAGCAAACGAACAGGGACAAACACTGAAGCTTTCTTT. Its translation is CASKRTGTNTEAFF.

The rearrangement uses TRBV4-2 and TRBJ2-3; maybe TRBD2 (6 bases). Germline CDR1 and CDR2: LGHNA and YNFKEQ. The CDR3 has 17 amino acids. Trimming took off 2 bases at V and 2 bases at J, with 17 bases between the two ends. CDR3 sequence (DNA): TGTGCCAGCAGCCAATCTCTTCTAGCGCGTACCACAGATACGCAGTATTTT. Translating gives CASSQSLLARTTDTQYF.

The CDR3 DNA reads TGTGCCAGCAGTCGAGATTTCGAGGGCAACTATGGCTACACCTTC. Its translation: CASSRDFEGNYGYTF. This sequence joins TRBV25-1 and TRBJ1-2; D is uncertain. The V gene lost 5 bases and the J gene lost 2 bases, with 15 bases spanning the gap. This CDR3 is 15 amino acids long. Germline CDR1 is MGHDK and CDR2 is SYGVNS.

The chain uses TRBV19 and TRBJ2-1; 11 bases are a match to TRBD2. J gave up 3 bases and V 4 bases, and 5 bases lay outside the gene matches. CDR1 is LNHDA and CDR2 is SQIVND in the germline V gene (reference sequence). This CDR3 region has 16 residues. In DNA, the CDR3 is TGTGCCAGTAGTACTACTAGCGGGAGTATCTACAATGAGCAGTTCTTC. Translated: CASSTTSGSIYNEQFF.

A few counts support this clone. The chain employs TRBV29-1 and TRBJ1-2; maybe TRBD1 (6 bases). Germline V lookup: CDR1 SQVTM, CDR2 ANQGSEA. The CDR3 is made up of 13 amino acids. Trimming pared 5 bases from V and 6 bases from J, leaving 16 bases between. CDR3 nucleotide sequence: TGCAGCGTTATGACCCAGGGGACCGATGGCTACACCTTC. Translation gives CSVMTQGTDGYTF.

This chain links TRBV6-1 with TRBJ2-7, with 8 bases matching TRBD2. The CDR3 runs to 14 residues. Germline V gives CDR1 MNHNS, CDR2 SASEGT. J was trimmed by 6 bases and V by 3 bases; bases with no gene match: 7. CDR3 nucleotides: TGTGCCAGCAGTGATGAAGCGGGAGTCTCCGAGCAGTACTTC. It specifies CASSDEAGVSEQYF.